The entry below describes one T cell receptor (beta chain). This sample was included in a study of blood T cell repertoires in COVID-19. On the study more broadly: T cells, B-cell-depleted T cells, or PBMCs supplied cDNA or gDNA.

CDR3 length: 15 amino acids. The V gene's germline CDR1 is KGHSH and CDR2 LQKENI. V was clipped by 1 base and J by 0 bases, with 10 bases between them. Produced via immunoSEQ multiplex PCR; TCRdb's table is partial and in-frame only. The sample contains around 190,000 clones, roughly 76% of which appear only once. The V call is TRBV18, the J call TRBJ2-7; perhaps TRBD1 as D (6 bases). The TCR comes from a woman aged 45-59 years with active or convalescent COVID-19. Sequencing was done on a sample of peripheral blood. The CDR3 coding sequence is TGTGCCAGCTCACCACTTCGAGGGGGCTCCTACGAGCAGTACTTC. This sequence encodes CASSPLRGGSYEQYF. Drawing the rest from reference TRBV18 and TRBJ2-7, the complete variable domain is NAGVMQNPRHLVRRRGQEARLRCSPMKGHSHVYWYRQLPEEGLKFMVYLQKENIIDESGMPKERFSAEFPKEGPSILRIQQVVRGDSAAYFCASSPLRGGSYEQYFGPGTRLTVT.